Below are 20 T cell receptor beta chains sequenced from a single sample in a study of T-cell reconstitution after alpha-beta-depleted transplantation in children. Preparing the TCRbeta library involved the use of unique molecular identifiers. TCRdb fed the PCR reads into MiXCR, producing one record per CDR3 protein. The repertoire holds 200,000 to 250,000 distinct CDR3 sequences, with about 9.6% as singletons. The material sequenced was PBMCs from the stem cell graft donor, taken from the stem cell graft. The receptor set was obtained from a human donor who donated a stem cell graft to a child with SCID.

This clonotype was observed at least ten times. The J gene is TRBJ2-1, the V gene TRBV12-3 or TRBV12-4; TRBD2 might be the D (6 bases). Trimming shortened V by 5 bases and J by 3 bases, and 14 bases separated the two germline ends. This CDR3 has 15 amino acids. The CDR3 is CASSLGLRVYNEQFF. The CDR3 coding sequence is TGTGCCAGCAGTCTGGGACTCCGTGTCTACAATGAGCAGTTCTTC.

This clonotype was recorded many times. This CDR3 is CASSLAGRQEQFF. The CDR3 DNA is TGCGCCAGCAGCTTGGCGGGGCGTCAAGAGCAGTTCTTC. J is TRBJ2-1 and V is TRBV5-1; the D call may be TRBD1 or TRBD2 (5 bases each). This CDR3 is 13 amino acids long. Germline V gene lookup returns CDR1 SGHRS and CDR2 YFSETQ. With 0 bases removed from V and 10 bases from J, the gap between germline ends came to 11 bases.

The sample holds many counts of this clonotype. This chain connects TRBV10-2 to TRBJ1-5; TRBD1 agrees at 8 bases. Looked up from germline, CDR1 is WSHSY and CDR2 is SAAADI. The length of the CDR3 is 15 residues. After removal of 0 bases from V and 6 bases from J, the junction contained 4 bases not matched to a gene. For the CDR3, the DNA is TGCGCCAGCAGTGAGTCTGGACAGGGTTTTCAGCCCCAGCATTTT. It specifies CASSESGQGFQPQHF.

The chain recombines TRBV5-2 with TRBJ1-2; the tabulated D call, TRBD1, remains unverified against the DNA. TRBV5-2 is annotated as a pseudogene. The CDR3 sequence is 15 residues long. In DNA form, the CDR3 reads TGTGCCATGGGCCTGGGGGTCCTCTCCTCCTATGGCTACACCTTC. Encoded protein: CAMGLGVLSSYGYTF.

The genes are TRBV6-5 and TRBJ1-2, with 8 bases matching TRBD1. Trimming took 5 bases from V and 4 from J; bases not matched to a gene: 9. Germline lookup yields CDR1 MNHEY and CDR2 SVGAGI. The CDR3 is made up of 15 amino acids. CDR3 amino acids: CASSHPGQESYGYTF. CDR3 coding DNA: TGTGCCAGCAGTCACCCGGGACAGGAGTCCTATGGCTACACCTTC.

This clonotype was seen repeatedly, ten times or more. J is TRBJ2-4 and V is TRBV6-2 or TRBV6-3; D gene ambiguous. Germline V gene sequence: CDR1 MNHEY, CDR2 SVGEGT. The CDR3 has 11 residues. V was clipped by 6 bases and J by 9 bases, with 9 bases between them. The CDR3, as DNA: TGTGCCAGCAGCAGTAGTGGCATTCAGTACTTC. It encodes CASSSSGIQYF.

This clonotype was counted a few times. J is TRBJ1-2 and V is TRBV6-1; 9 bases fit TRBD1. CDR3 length: 15 amino acids. V trimming: 11 bases; J trimming: 3 bases; junction bases outside the gene matches: 13. The germline CDR1 and CDR2 sequences are MNHNS and SASEGT. CDR3 bases: TGTGCCGCCTGGGGGACAGGGTACGCGGACTATGGCTACACCTTC. Protein sequence: CAAWGTGYADYGYTF.

This clonotype was recorded many times. The CDR3 spells CSALGSGGYTF. The CDR3 coding sequence is TGCAGTGCTCTAGGGTCGGGAGGCTACACCTTC. This sequence joins TRBV20-1 and TRBJ1-2; no clear D gene. V was cut by 5 bases and J by 8 bases, with 12 bases left in between. The CDR3 totals 11 residues. Per the germline V gene, CDR1 is DFQATT and CDR2 is SNEGSKA (reference sequence).

This clonotype was observed at least ten times. This chain's CDR3 is CASRRTGGFETQYF. The CDR3 nucleotides read TGTGCCAGCAGGAGGACAGGGGGCTTTGAGACCCAGTACTTC. The gene calls are TRBV2 and TRBJ2-5; 11 bases are shared with TRBD1. Germline V gene lookup returns CDR1 SNHLY and CDR2 FYNNEI. With 6 bases clipped from V and 5 bases from J, the junction kept 5 bases outside the gene matches. CDR3 length: 14 amino acids. Full variable domain (missing parts from reference TRBV2 and TRBJ2-5): EPEVTQTPSHQVTQMGQEVILRCVPISNHLYFYWYRQILGQKVEFLVSFYNNEISEKSEIFDDQFSVERPDGSNFTLKIRSTKLEDSAMYFCASRRTGGFETQYFGPGTRLLVL.

The sample holds many counts of this clonotype. This chain connects TRBV7-7 to TRBJ2-5; 8 bases line up with TRBD1. The CDR3 length is 16 residues. J lost 4 bases, V lost 2 bases, and 9 bases had no gene match. The germline gives CDR1 SSHAT, CDR2 FNYEAQ (reference sequence). The CDR3 spells CASSLTPGGKLETQYF. CDR3 nucleotides: TGTGCCAGCAGCTTAACCCCAGGGGGCAAGCTAGAGACCCAGTACTTC. The full variable domain, its missing parts supplied by reference TRBV7-7 and TRBJ2-5, is GAGVSQSPRYKVTKRGQDVTLRCDPISSHATLYWYQQALGQGPEFLTYFNYEAQPDKSGLPSDRFSAERPEGSISTLTIQRTEQRDSAMYRCASSLTPGGKLETQYFGPGTRLLVL.

This clonotype has only a few counts. The genes are TRBV4-3 and TRBJ1-6; D may be TRBD1 (5 bases). This CDR3 is built from 14 residues. The V and J ends lost 4 bases and 8 bases respectively, with 12 bases between them. The germline CDR1 and CDR2 sequences are LGHNA and YSLEER. The CDR3 protein is CASSPGRDDSPLHF. CDR3 nucleotides: TGCGCCAGCAGCCCAGGCAGGGACGATTCACCCCTCCACTTT.

The rearrangement links TRBV7-3 to TRBJ2-1; perhaps TRBD2 as D (5 bases). The CDR3 has 12 residues. CDR1 is SGHTA, CDR2 FQGTGA, per germline. Trimming stripped 5 bases from V and 14 bases from J, with 16 bases between. As DNA, the CDR3 is TGTGCCAGCAGCCTAGGCGAGGGCCCCAAGTTCTTC. It codes for CASSLGEGPKFF.

This clonotype was observed a few times. This CDR3 reads CSVEPSASPAGGLYEQFF. The CDR3 DNA is TGCAGCGTTGAACCTTCCGCCTCTCCGGCGGGGGGGCTGTATGAGCAGTTCTTC. V is TRBV29-1 and J is TRBJ2-1, with TRBD2 matching over 9 bases. J was trimmed by 8 bases and V by 2 bases; bases with no gene match: 19. Germline loops: CDR1 SQVTM, CDR2 ANQGSEA. CDR3 length: 18 residues.

The table lists this clonotype with many counts. The V gene is TRBV12-3 or TRBV12-4, the J gene TRBJ2-3; D is ambiguous. This CDR3 is 15 amino acids long. V lost 3 bases to trimming and J lost 1 base, with 11 bases between them. CDR3 amino acids: CASSFSPSGTDTQYF. The CDR3 nucleotides read TGTGCCAGCAGTTTTTCCCCCAGCGGCACAGATACGCAGTATTTT.

This clonotype was recorded at least ten times. V usage is TRBV4-1 and J usage is TRBJ1-1; TRBD1 agrees at 8 bases. This CDR3 has 16 residues. Germline V lookup: CDR1 MGHRA, CDR2 YSYEKL. V lost 0 bases to trimming and J lost 5 bases; unmatched junction nucleotides: 8. CDR3: CASSQDPGGFKTEAFF. For the CDR3, the DNA is TGCGCCAGCAGCCAAGATCCAGGGGGCTTTAAGACTGAAGCTTTCTTT.

The sample holds a few counts of this clonotype. Here the CDR3 DNA reads TGTGCCACCAGTGATTTGGGCAGGGGCCGTCAAGAGACCCAGTACTTC. Amino acids: CATSDLGRGRQETQYF. The V call is TRBV24-1, the J call TRBJ2-5; perhaps TRBD1 as D (6 bases). Germline V CDR1 and CDR2: KGHDR, SFDVKD. The CDR3 runs to 16 residues. Trimming took 0 bases from V and 2 from J, leaving 12 bases between them.

This clonotype was counted at least ten times. The chain joins TRBV4-2 to TRBJ2-3; no firm D call. CDR3 length: 16 residues. V lost 1 base and J 5 bases, leaving 16 bases between the germline ends. Germline V gene lookup returns CDR1 LGHNA and CDR2 YNFKEQ. The CDR3 nucleotides read TGTGCCAGCAGCCAAGGGTCGGCCAGCGTGGGAGATACGCAGTATTTT. Residues: CASSQGSASVGDTQYF.

In this sample, this clonotype turned up many times. The V gene is TRBV5-5, the J gene TRBJ1-2; D is uncertain. Trimming removed 2 bases at V and 6 bases at J, with 17 bases between. CDR3 length equals 15 residues. Looked up from germline, CDR1 is SGHKS and CDR2 is YYEKEE (reference sequence). In nucleotides, the CDR3 is TGTGCCAGCAGCTTTACCGGGCCCTCGGGGAATGGCTACACCTTC. Its translation is CASSFTGPSGNGYTF.

This clonotype was picked up many times. The rearrangement links TRBV4-1 to TRBJ1-1, with D possibly matching TRBD1 (5 bases). Trimming took 2 bases from V and 3 from J, leaving 10 bases between them. Germline V lookup: CDR1 MGHRA, CDR2 YSYEKL. The CDR3 contains 14 residues. The CDR3 DNA reads as TGCGCCAGCAGCCAACAGGGTGGTGACACTGAAGCTTTCTTT. As protein: CASSQQGGDTEAFF.

This clonotype was seen repeatedly, ten times or more. The CDR3 protein is CASVPGVKNRGSYEQYF. For the CDR3, the DNA is TGTGCCAGCGTTCCTGGGGTGAAGAACAGGGGGTCCTACGAGCAGTACTTC. The rearrangement joins TRBV6-2 or TRBV6-3 to TRBJ2-7, with 8 positions matching TRBD1. Germline V gene lookup returns CDR1 MNHEY and CDR2 SVGEGT. CDR3 size: 17 residues. The trim removed 8 bases at V and 1 base at J, leaving 16 bases unmatched.